These T cell receptor beta chains were read from a single sample in a study of cytomegalovirus exposure and HLA in healthy donors. The protocol was immunoSEQ multiplex PCR, while the TCRdb copy is restricted to in-frame clones and leaves out a portion. The table includes 200,000 or so clones, roughly 77% detected once. The material sequenced was PBMCs. The receptors come from a male donor in good health and CMV-seropositive. The CDR3 runs from the conserved cysteine through the conserved F or W. D genes are given only for firm matches.

TRBJ1-3	15	-	TRBV7-2	CASSLMAGAGNTIYF
TRBJ2-1	14	-	TRBV5-4	CASSLRGTYNEQFF
TRBJ2-7	13	TRBD2	TRBV6-5	CASTGLADYEQYF
TRBJ2-5	17	TRBD2	TRBV5-1	CASSHSSYGGYQETQYF
TRBJ2-1	16	-	TRBV25-1	CASSEYVGAVYNEQFF
TRBJ2-7	13	TRBD1	TRBV19	CASSMGQLYEQYF
TRBJ2-5	19	-	TRBV5-1	CASSLVGSFSTGSSGEQYF
TRBJ1-2	12	TRBD1	TRBV29-1	CSERTGGYGYTF
TRBJ2-3	15	-	TRBV5-1	CASSWRTDSTDTQYF
TRBJ2-2	14	-	TRBV5-1	CASSLAGSTGELFF
TRBJ2-5	15	-	TRBV11-2	CASSLQGRAEETQYF
TRBJ1-1	15	TRBD1	TRBV18	CASSPSGQGITEAFF
TRBJ2-7	13	TRBD1	TRBV28	CASSRTGAYEQYF
TRBJ2-7	17	TRBD1	TRBV4-2	CASSQDASRGNSYEQYF
TRBJ2-7	14	TRBD1	TRBV4-1	CASSPGDRGHEQYF
TRBJ2-7	15	-	TRBV19	CASSIDRRGSYEQYF
TRBJ2-5	14	-	TRBV5-6	CASSKPDSVETQYF
TRBJ1-4	15	-	TRBV7-9	CASSPPLGGYEKLFF
TRBJ2-2	17	TRBD1	TRBV5-1	CASSLGRQGRYTGELFF
TRBJ2-7	14	TRBD2	TRBV7-7	CASSLSSGNYEQYF
TRBJ2-1	19	TRBD2	TRBV7-6	CASSWVQGTSGRGGDEQFF
TRBJ2-2	15	-	TRBV21-1	CASSPPGRNTGELFF
TRBJ2-5	14	TRBD1	TRBV19	CASSITGDRETQYF
TRBJ2-1	15	TRBD2	TRBV6-5	CASSYGRERVNEQFF
TRBJ1-5	14	-	TRBV6-6	CASSQSDSNQPQHF
TRBJ2-7	15	TRBD2	TRBV7-2	CASSLVSGGSYEQYF
TRBJ2-7	12	-	TRBV2	CASGRQAYEQYF